This entry is about one TCR beta chain. This specimen belongs to a study of blood T cell repertoires in COVID-19. Overall study: COVID-19 samples collected from the United States, Italy and Spain covered acute and convalescent phases. PBMCs, B-cell-depleted T cells, or T cells provided the cDNA or gDNA that made up the material.

In the original analysis: Amplifying reference gene primers gave estimates of nucleated cell counts. Sequenced by immunoSEQ multiplex PCR; TCRdb stores in-frame clones only, minus some. V, J and clone size were drawn from that table, and D and trimming were deduced from the DNA. The table shows hundreds of thousands of clones, with more than 70% occurring only once. Germline lookup yields CDR1 ENHRY and CDR2 SYGVKD. The CDR3 totals 12 residues. The receptor's source is a woman in her twenties or thirties with COVID-19, enrolled during active disease. Sequenced input: peripheral blood. The gene calls are TRBV10-3 and TRBJ2-7; TRBD1 matches 7 bases. CDR3 in DNA: TGTGTCACCGGGACAGTTTCCTACGAGCAGTACTTC. Amino acid sequence: CVTGTVSYEQYF.